Listed here are 6 T cell receptor beta chains from one sample, sequenced in a study of blood T cell repertoires in COVID-19. The assay was immunoSEQ multiplex PCR, and TCRdb's table has in-frame clones only and misses some. The data contain hundreds of thousands of clones, 85% to 90% of them singletons. Sequenced material: PBMCs or T cells enriched from blood (not recorded which). The receptors derive from a man aged 25 to 45 who had been exposed to COVID-19.

V usage is TRBV5-1 and J usage is TRBJ2-3, with 12 positions matching TRBD1. The V gene end was trimmed by 4 bases and the J gene end by 14 bases; junction bases not matched to a gene: 8. This CDR3 is built from 13 residues. Germline CDR1 reads SGHRS; CDR2 reads YFSETQ. In nucleotides, the CDR3 is TGCGCCAGCAGCGAGGAAGGGACAGGGGGCAGGTATTTT. This translates into CASSEEGTGGRYF. Full variable domain (outside the CDR3, taken from reference TRBV5-1 and TRBJ2-3): KAGVTQTPRYLIKTRGQQVTLSCSPISGHRSVSWYQQTPGQGLQFLFEYFSETQRNKGNFPGRFSGRQFSNSRSEMNVSTLELGDSALYLCASSEEGTGGRYFGPGTRLTVL.

V usage is TRBV12-5 and J usage is TRBJ1-6; TRBD1 aligns across 9 bases. The CDR3 has 17 residues. Germline V gene lookup returns CDR1 LGHNT and CDR2 FRNRAP. V gave up 3 bases and J gave up 8 bases; unmatched junction bases: 11. CDR3 DNA sequence: TGTGCTAGTGGTTTAGCCTATCTCCGGGACAGGGATTCACCCCTCCACTTT. This encodes CASGLAYLRDRDSPLHF.

The chain recombines TRBV24-1 with TRBJ1-6; 7 bases align to TRBD1. The V gene's germline CDR1 is KGHDR and CDR2 SFDVKD. V gave up 3 bases and J gave up 0 bases; unmatched junction bases: 4. The CDR3 is 17 residues long. The CDR3 DNA reads as TGTGCCACCAGTGATGCCGACAGGGACTCCTATAATTCACCCCTCCACTTT. Residues: CATSDADRDSYNSPLHF.

A single count supports this clone. The chain links TRBV10-3 to TRBJ1-1; TRBD1 agrees at 11 bases. Germline trimming cut 1 base from V and 6 bases from J; bases unmatched to any gene: 13. Germline CDR1 and CDR2: ENHRY and SYGVKD. CDR3 size: 18 residues. As DNA, the CDR3 is TGTGCCATCAGTGAGTTCGCAAAACCGAGGACAGGGGGCTCTGAAGCTTTCTTT. It specifies CAISEFAKPRTGGSEAFF.

V gene TRBV11-3 combines with J gene TRBJ2-7; 8 bases line up with TRBD1. The germline V gene has CDR1 SGHNT and CDR2 YENEEA. The CDR3 runs 14 residues. V was clipped by 2 bases and J by 2 bases; unmatched bases: 2. CDR3 coding DNA: TGTGCCAGCAGCTTAAGGGACAGGCCCTACGAGCAGTACTTC. This translates into CASSLRDRPYEQYF.

This chain connects TRBV11-3 to TRBJ2-5; no reliable D call. Germline CDR1 reads SGHNT; CDR2 reads YENEEA. CDR3 length: 15 residues. The V end was cut by 5 bases, the J end by 5 bases, with 18 bases between. DNA of the CDR3: TGTGCCAGCAGCCCCAGACTCCCCCCGAAGGAGACCCAGTACTTC. Protein: CASSPRLPPKETQYF.